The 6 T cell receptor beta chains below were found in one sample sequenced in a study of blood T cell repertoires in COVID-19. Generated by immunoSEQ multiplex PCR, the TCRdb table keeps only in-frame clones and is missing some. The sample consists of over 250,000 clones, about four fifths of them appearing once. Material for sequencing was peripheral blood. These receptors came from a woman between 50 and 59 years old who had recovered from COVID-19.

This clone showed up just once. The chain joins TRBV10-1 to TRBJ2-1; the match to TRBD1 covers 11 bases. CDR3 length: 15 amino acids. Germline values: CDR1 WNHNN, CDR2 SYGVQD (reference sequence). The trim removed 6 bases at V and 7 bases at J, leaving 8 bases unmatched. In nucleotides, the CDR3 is TGCGCCAGCAGCCCGGGACAGGGGGGTGGGAATGAGCAGTTCTTC. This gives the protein CASSPGQGGGNEQFF.

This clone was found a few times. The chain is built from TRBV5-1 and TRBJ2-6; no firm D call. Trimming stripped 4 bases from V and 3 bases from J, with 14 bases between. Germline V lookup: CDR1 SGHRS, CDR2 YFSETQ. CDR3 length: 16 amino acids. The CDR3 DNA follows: TGCGCCAGCAGCCCTACGTCCTCTTTTGGGGCCAACGTCCTGACTTTC. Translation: CASSPTSSFGANVLTF.

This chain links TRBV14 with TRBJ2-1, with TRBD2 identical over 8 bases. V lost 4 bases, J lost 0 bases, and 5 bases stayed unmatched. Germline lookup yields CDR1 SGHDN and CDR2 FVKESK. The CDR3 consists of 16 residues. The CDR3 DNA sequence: TGTGCCAGCAGCCTATCCGGGACTAGCTCCTACAATGAGCAGTTCTTC. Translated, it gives CASSLSGTSSYNEQFF.

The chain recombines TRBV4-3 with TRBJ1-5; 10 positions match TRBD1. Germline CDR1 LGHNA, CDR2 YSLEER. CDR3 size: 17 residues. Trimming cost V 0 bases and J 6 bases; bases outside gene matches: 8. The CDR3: CASSQDRDRGLGQPQHF. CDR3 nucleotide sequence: TGCGCCAGCAGCCAAGACCGGGACAGGGGCCTGGGTCAGCCCCAGCATTTT.

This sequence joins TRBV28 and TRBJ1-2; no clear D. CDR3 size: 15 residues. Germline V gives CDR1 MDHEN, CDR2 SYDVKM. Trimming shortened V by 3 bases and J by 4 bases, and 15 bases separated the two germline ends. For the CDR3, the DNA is TGTGCCAGCAGTTTTCCTACGGGGATGAGCTATGGCTACACCTTC. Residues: CASSFPTGMSYGYTF.

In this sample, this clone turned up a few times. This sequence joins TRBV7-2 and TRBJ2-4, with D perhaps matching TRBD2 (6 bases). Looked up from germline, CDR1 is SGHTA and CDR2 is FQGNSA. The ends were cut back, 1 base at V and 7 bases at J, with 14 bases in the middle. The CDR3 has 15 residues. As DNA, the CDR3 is TGTGCCAGCAGCTTAGTCGCGTCGGAGGGCAACATTCAGTACTTC. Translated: CASSLVASEGNIQYF.